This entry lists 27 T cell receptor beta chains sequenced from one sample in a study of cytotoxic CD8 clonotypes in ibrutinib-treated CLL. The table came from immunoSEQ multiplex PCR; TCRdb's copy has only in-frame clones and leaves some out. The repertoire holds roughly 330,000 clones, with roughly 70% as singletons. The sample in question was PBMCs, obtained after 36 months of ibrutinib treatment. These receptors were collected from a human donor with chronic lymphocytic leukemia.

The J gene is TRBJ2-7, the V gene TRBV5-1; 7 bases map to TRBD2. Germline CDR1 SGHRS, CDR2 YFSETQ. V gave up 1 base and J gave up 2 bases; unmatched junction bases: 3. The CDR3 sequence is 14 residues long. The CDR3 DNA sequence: TGCGCCAGCAGCTTGACTGGGGGGGCCTACGAGCAGTACTTC. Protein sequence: CASSLTGGAYEQYF.

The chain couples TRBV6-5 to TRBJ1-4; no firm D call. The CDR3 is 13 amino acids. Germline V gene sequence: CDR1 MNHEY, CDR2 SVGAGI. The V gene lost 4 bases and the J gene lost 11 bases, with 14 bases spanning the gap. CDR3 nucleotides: TGTGCCAGCAGTTCCCCTGTTACCCACAAACTGTTTTTT. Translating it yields CASSSPVTHKLFF.

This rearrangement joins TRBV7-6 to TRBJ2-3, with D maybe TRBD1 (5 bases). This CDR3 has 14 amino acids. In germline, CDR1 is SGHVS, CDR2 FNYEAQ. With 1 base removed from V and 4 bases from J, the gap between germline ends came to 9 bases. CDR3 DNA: TGTGCCAGCAGCTTAGACAGGTTCGCAGATACGCAGTATTTT. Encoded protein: CASSLDRFADTQYF. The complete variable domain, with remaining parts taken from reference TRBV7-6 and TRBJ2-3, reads GAGVSQSPRYKVTKRGQDVALRCDPISGHVSLYWYRQALGQGPEFLTYFNYEAQQDKSGLPNDRFSAERPEGSISTLTIQRTEQRDSAMYRCASSLDRFADTQYFGPGTRLTVL.

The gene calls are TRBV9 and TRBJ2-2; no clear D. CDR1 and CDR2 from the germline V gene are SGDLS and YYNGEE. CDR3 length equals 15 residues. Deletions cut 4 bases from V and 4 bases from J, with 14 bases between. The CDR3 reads CASSHVGSGTGELFF. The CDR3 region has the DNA TGTGCCAGCAGCCACGTGGGGTCGGGCACCGGGGAGCTGTTTTTT.

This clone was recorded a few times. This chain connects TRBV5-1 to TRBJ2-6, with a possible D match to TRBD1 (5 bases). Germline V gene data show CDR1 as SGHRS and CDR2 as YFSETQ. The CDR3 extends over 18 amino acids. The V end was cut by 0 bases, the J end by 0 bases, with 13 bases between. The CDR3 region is CASSLVKGPNSGANVLTF. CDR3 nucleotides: TGCGCCAGCAGCTTGGTGAAGGGGCCCAACTCTGGGGCCAACGTCCTGACTTTC.

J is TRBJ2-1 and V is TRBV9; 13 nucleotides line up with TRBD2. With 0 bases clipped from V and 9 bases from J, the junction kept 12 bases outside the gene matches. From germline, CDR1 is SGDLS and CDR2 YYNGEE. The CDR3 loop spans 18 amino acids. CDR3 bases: TGTGCCAGCAGCGTAGGTTTGTTTGGACTAGCGGGAGTCAGTGAGCAGTTCTTC. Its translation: CASSVGLFGLAGVSEQFF.

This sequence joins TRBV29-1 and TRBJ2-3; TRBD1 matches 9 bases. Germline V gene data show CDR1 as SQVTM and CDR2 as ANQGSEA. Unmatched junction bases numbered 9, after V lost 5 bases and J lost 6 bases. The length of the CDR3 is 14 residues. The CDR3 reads CSVPGQGVPDTQYF. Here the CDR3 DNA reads TGCAGCGTTCCGGGACAGGGTGTACCTGATACGCAGTATTTT.

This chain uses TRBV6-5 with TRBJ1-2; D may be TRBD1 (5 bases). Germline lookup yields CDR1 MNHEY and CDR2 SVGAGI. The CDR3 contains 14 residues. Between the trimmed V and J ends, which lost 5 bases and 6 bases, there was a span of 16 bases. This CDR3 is CASSARPSRDGYTF. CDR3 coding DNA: TGTGCCAGCAGTGCTCGACCCTCCAGGGATGGCTACACCTTC.

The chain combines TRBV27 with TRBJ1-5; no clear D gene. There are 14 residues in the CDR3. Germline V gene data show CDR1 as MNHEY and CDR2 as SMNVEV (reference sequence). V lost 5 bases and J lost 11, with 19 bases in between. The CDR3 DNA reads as TGTGCCAGCAGTCCATCCGGGTCCTGGGTAGCCCAGCATTTT. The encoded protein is CASSPSGSWVAQHF.

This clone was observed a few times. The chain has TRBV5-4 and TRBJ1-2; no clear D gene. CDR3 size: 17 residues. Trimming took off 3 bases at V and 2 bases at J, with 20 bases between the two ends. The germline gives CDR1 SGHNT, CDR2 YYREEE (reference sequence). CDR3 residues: CASSSTRGDTTNYGYTF. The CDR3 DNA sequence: TGTGCCAGCAGCTCCACTCGAGGAGACACGACGAACTATGGCTACACCTTC.

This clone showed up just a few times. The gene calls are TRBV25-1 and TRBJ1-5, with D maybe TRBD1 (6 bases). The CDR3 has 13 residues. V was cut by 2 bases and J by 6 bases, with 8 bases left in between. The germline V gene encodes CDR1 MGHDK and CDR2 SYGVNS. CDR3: CASSETTGQPQHF. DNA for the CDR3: TGTGCCAGCAGTGAAACGACAGGTCAGCCCCAGCATTTT.

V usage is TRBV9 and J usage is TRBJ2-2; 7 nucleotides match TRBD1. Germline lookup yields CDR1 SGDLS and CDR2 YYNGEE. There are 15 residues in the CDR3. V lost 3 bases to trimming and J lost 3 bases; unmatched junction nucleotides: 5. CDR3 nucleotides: TGTGCCAGCAGCGGCCGGGACAGCTACACCGGGGAGCTGTTTTTT. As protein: CASSGRDSYTGELFF.

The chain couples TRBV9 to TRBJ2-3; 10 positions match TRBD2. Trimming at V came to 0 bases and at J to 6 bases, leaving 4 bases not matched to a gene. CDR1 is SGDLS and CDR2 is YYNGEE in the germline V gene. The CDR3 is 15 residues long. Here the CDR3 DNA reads TGTGCCAGCAGCGTAGCTAGCGGGAGAATGGATACGCAGTATTTT. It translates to CASSVASGRMDTQYF.

The CDR3 coding sequence is TGTGCCAGCTCACCAGGGGCGACAGGCGAAGCTTTCTTT. As protein: CASSPGATGEAFF. The V gene is TRBV18, the J gene TRBJ1-1, with a tentative D call TRBD1 (6 bases). Deletions cut 2 bases from V and 8 bases from J, with 12 bases between. Germline V gene data show CDR1 as KGHSH and CDR2 as LQKENI. The CDR3 has 13 amino acids.

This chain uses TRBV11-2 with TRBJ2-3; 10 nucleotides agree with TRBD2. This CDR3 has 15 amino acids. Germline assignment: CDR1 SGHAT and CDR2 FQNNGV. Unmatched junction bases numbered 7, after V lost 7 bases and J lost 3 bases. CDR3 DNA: TGTGCCAGCACGGGAGCGGGGGGGCTAACAGATACGCAGTATTTT. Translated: CASTGAGGLTDTQYF.

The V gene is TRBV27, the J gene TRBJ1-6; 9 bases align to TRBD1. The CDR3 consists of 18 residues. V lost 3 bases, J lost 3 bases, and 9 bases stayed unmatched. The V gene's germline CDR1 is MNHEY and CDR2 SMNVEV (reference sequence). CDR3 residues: CASSFHPTGGDYNSPLHF. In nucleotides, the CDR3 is TGTGCCAGCAGTTTCCACCCGACAGGGGGGGACTATAATTCACCCCTCCACTTT.

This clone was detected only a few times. CDR3 nucleotide sequence: TGCGCCAGCAGCCAAGATCAGATCTCCTACAATGAGCAGTTCTTC. Translation: CASSQDQISYNEQFF. The chain recombines TRBV4-1 with TRBJ2-1; no firm D call. The CDR3 runs 15 residues. Trimming stripped 0 bases from V and 0 bases from J, with 6 bases between. CDR1 is MGHRA and CDR2 is YSYEKL in the germline V gene.

DNA of the CDR3: TGTGCCAGCAGTTTAAACTCCCCCACGGGAGGGGAGCAGTTCTTC. This translates into CASSLNSPTGGEQFF. The chain joins TRBV28 to TRBJ2-1; 8 bases align to TRBD2. Germline V gene lookup returns CDR1 MDHEN and CDR2 SYDVKM. With V trimmed by 2 bases and J by 10 bases, 10 bases remained unmatched. The CDR3 loop spans 15 amino acids.

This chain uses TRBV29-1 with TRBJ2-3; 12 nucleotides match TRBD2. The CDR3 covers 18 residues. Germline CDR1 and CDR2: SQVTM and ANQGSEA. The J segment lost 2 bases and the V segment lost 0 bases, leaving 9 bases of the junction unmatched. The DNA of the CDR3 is TGCAGCGTTGAAGATCCACTAGCGGGAGGAGGGGACACAGATACGCAGTATTTT. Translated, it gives CSVEDPLAGGGDTDTQYF.

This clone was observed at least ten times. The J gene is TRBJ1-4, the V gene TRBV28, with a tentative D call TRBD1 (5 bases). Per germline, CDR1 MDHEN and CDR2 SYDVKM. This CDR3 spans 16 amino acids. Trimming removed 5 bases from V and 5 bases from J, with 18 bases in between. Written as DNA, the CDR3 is TGTGCCAGCAGTCTCCAGACAGCGCCCATCAATGAAAAACTGTTTTTT. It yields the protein CASSLQTAPINEKLFF.

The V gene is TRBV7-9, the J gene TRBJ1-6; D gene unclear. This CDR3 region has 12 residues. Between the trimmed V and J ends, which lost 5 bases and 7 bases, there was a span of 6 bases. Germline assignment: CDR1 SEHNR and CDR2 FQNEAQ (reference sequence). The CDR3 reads CASSKDNSPLHF. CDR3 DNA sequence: TGTGCCAGCAGCAAAGACAATTCACCCCTCCACTTT.

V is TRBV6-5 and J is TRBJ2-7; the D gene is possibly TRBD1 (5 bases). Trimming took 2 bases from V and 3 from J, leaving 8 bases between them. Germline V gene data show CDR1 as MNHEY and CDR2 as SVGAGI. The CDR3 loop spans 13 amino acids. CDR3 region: CASSYTQGYEQYF. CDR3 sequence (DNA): TGTGCCAGCAGTTACACCCAGGGCTACGAGCAGTACTTC.

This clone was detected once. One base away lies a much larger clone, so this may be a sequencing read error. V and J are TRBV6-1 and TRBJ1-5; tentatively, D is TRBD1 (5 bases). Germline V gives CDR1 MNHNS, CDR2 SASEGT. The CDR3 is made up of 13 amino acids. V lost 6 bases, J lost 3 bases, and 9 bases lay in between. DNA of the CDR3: TGTGCCAGCAGGAACAGGAACAATCAGCCCCAGCATTTT. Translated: CASRNRNNQPQHF.

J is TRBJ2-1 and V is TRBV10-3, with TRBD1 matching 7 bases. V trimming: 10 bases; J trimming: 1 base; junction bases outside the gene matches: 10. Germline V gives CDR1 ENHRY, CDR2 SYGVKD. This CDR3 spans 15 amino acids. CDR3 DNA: TGTGCCAATGGTCGCGACAGGGTGTCCTACAATGAGCAGTTCTTC. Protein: CANGRDRVSYNEQFF.

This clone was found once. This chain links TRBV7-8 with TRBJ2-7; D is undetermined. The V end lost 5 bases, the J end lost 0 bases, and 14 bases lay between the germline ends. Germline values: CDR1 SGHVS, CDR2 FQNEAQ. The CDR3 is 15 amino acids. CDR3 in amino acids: CASSPTRLGSYEQYF. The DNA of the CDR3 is TGTGCCAGCAGCCCAACGCGTTTGGGCTCCTACGAGCAGTACTTC.

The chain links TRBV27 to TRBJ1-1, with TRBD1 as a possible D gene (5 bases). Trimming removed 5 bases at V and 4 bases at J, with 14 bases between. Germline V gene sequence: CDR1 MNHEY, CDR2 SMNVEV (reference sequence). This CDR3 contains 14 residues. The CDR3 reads CASSRQSAGTEAFF. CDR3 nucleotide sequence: TGTGCCAGCAGTCGACAGAGCGCTGGCACTGAAGCTTTCTTT.

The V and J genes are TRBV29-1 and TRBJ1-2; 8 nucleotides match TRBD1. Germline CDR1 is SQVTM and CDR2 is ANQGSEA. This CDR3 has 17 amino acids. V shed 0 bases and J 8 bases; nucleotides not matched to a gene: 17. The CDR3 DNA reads TGCAGCGTTGAAGACCTGACAGGGGCTAGTGGTGTATGGGGCTACACCTTC. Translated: CSVEDLTGASGVWGYTF.